Sequencing of this TCR beta chain was carried out in a study of OX40 agonist ivuxolimab in advanced cancers. Across the whole study: Past anti-PD-1, anti-PD-L1 or anti-CTLA-4 therapy was accepted, and roughly 40% had received some.

The method was immunoSEQ multiplex PCR; TCRdb's version includes in-frame clones alone and lacks a portion of them. The sample holds 25,000 to 35,000 clones; 84% are singletons and the top ten take 18%. The V and J ends lost 5 bases and 7 bases respectively, with 8 bases between them. The germline gives CDR1 SEHNR, CDR2 FQNEAQ (reference sequence). This CDR3 has 11 amino acids. Systemic immunosuppression or autoimmune disease history was grounds to exclude patients. The investigators sampled blood at baseline, at cycle 4 day 1, and at cycle 7 day 1. On this clone itself: Its matching antigen is unknown.

Study-wide results and limits: Some patients who did not respond also had low normalized T-cell clonal expansion.

The material sequenced was CD4+ or CD8+ T cells sorted from blood, taken in a trial of the OX40 agonist ivuxolimab. J is TRBJ1-1 and V is TRBV7-9; D unclear. This clonotype originated in an adult with an advanced solid tumor such as melanoma, head and neck, liver or kidney cancer. The CDR3, as DNA: TGTGCCAGCAGCGCCCGGGGTGAAGCTTTCTTT. It is translated as CASSARGEAFF. Supplemented by reference TRBV7-9 and TRBJ1-1, the full variable domain reads DTGVSQNPRHKITKRGQNVTFRCDPISEHNRLYWYRQTLGQGPEFLTYFQNEAQLEKSRLLSDRFSAERPKGSFSTLEIQRTEQGDSAMYLCASSARGEAFFGQGTRLTVV.